This entry lists 3 T cell receptor beta chains sequenced from one sample in a study of CD8+ T cells in alopecia areata. Treatment reported: oral pan-JAK inhibitor, 5-10 mg twice daily. RNA was isolated and reverse transcribed to cDNA, the sequencing template. Clones were read by immunoSEQ multiplex PCR, and TCRdb kept only the in-frame ones, dropping some. The table shows about 200,000 clones, with around 57% occurring only once. The specimen comprised CD4+ T cells sorted from blood, sampled at week 4, from a patient treated with tofacitinib. Receptors originate from a human donor with alopecia areata.

The gene calls are TRBV11-3 and TRBJ2-5; D ambiguous. Trimming pared 1 base from V and 4 bases from J, leaving 19 bases between. Germline lookup yields CDR1 SGHNT and CDR2 YENEEA. This CDR3 is built from 17 residues. The CDR3 region has the DNA TGTGCCAGCAGCTTAGTTTCTGTTCGGTCAAGCTTAGAGACCCAGTACTTC. This gives the protein CASSLVSVRSSLETQYF.

This clone was seen a handful of times. The same CDR3 also results from other DNA sequences found in this sample. The V gene is TRBV29-1, the J gene TRBJ2-3; 10 positions match TRBD2. The CDR3 sequence is 13 residues long. Germline loops: CDR1 SQVTM, CDR2 ANQGSEA. The V and J ends lost 5 bases and 4 bases, in that order; junction bases with no gene match: 3. The CDR3 sequence: CSVRSGGADTQYF. Here the CDR3 DNA reads TGCAGCGTTCGAAGCGGGGGGGCAGATACGCAGTATTTT.

J is TRBJ2-7 and V is TRBV5-1, with a weak D call TRBD1 (5 bases). This CDR3 has 14 amino acids. Trimming took off 1 base at V and 1 base at J, with 9 bases between the two ends. Germline loops: CDR1 SGHRS, CDR2 YFSETQ. The CDR3 sequence is CASSLNPGSYEQYF. CDR3 bases: TGCGCCAGCAGCTTGAACCCAGGGTCCTACGAGCAGTACTTC.